These 10 T cell receptor beta chains share one sample of origin, sequenced in a study of T cell changes during pregnancy in multiple sclerosis. Generated by immunoSEQ multiplex PCR, the TCRdb table keeps only in-frame clones and is missing some. The table lists about 36,000 clones, more than 70% of them singletons. This material consisted of CD4+ T cells from peripheral blood mononuclear cells, taken in the first trimester of pregnancy. The receptor set was obtained from a female donor with multiple sclerosis, enrolled in a pregnancy study.

The CDR3 DNA is TGTGCCAGCAGTCCTAAACAGGGGATAGGAAACATTCAGTACTTC. This sequence encodes CASSPKQGIGNIQYF. V usage is TRBV27 and J usage is TRBJ2-4; 7 bases match TRBD1. J gave up 6 bases and V 5 bases, and 10 bases lay outside the gene matches. The CDR3 consists of 15 residues. Germline CDR1 reads MNHEY; CDR2 reads SMNVEV (reference sequence).

The J gene is TRBJ2-1, the V gene TRBV9, with 9 bases aligning to TRBD2. V gave up 4 bases and J gave up 4 bases; unmatched junction bases: 6. This CDR3 has 15 residues. The germline gives CDR1 SGDLS, CDR2 YYNGEE. The DNA of the CDR3 is TGTGCCAGCAGCCCGCGGGGGGGGGCTTACAATGAGCAGTTCTTC. Translation gives CASSPRGGAYNEQFF.

The chain uses TRBV6-5 and TRBJ2-7, with TRBD1 matching 12 bases. CDR1 is MNHEY, CDR2 SVGAGI, per germline. V gave up 5 bases and J gave up 9 bases; unmatched junction bases: 5. The CDR3 length is 13 residues. The CDR3 DNA is TGTGCCAGCAGTAGGGGACAGGGGGCACGGCAGTACTTC. The encoded protein is CASSRGQGARQYF.

The count of this clone is one. This chain links TRBV6-4 with TRBJ1-1; perhaps TRBD1 as D (6 bases). From germline, CDR1 is MRHNA and CDR2 SNTAGT. The CDR3 sequence is 11 residues long. The ends were cut back, 8 bases at V and 10 bases at J, with 14 bases in the middle. CDR3 sequence reads: CASPTGSGAFF. CDR3 nucleotides: TGTGCCAGCCCTACAGGGTCAGGAGCTTTCTTT.

CDR3: CAVALAGGTDTQYF. The CDR3 coding sequence is TGTGCCGTCGCCTTAGCGGGGGGCACAGATACGCAGTATTTT. The chain is built from TRBV10-3 and TRBJ2-3; 9 bases line up with TRBD2. The V gene end was trimmed by 11 bases and the J gene end by 1 base; junction bases not matched to a gene: 7. The CDR3 sequence is 14 residues long. Germline V gives CDR1 ENHRY, CDR2 SYGVKD.

The chain couples TRBV2 to TRBJ1-1; TRBD1 matches 11 bases. The CDR3 loop spans 15 amino acids. CDR1 and CDR2 from the germline V gene are SNHLY and FYNNEI. J was trimmed by 4 bases and V by 7 bases; bases with no gene match: 8. CDR3 loop: CASIWGQGVLTEAFF. The CDR3 region has the DNA TGTGCCAGCATCTGGGGACAGGGGGTTCTCACTGAAGCTTTCTTT.

This clone showed up just once. The V call is TRBV29-1, the J call TRBJ2-1; 7 bases line up with TRBD2. Germline loops: CDR1 SQVTM, CDR2 ANQGSEA. CDR3 length equals 12 residues. With 6 bases clipped from V and 6 bases from J, the junction kept 5 bases outside the gene matches. The CDR3 DNA reads as TGCAGCGTAGTCGTAGCGGGCAATGAGCAGTTCTTC. Residues: CSVVVAGNEQFF.

This chain connects TRBV30 to TRBJ2-2; 8 nucleotides align to TRBD2. This CDR3 is built from 16 residues. V was pared by 3 bases and J by 8 bases, with 14 bases of the junction left unmatched. Germline V lookup: CDR1 GTSNPN, CDR2 SVGIG (reference sequence). The CDR3 sequence: CAWRGGLGIEGGELFF. CDR3 DNA sequence: TGTGCCTGGAGAGGGGGACTAGGAATCGAAGGGGGGGAGCTGTTTTTT.

The chain has TRBV10-3 and TRBJ2-5; the match to TRBD1 covers 7 bases. CDR3 length equals 15 residues. V shed 6 bases and J 4 bases; nucleotides not matched to a gene: 11. Germline lookup yields CDR1 ENHRY and CDR2 SYGVKD. The DNA for the CDR3 is TGTGCCATCAGCCAATTACAGGGGTCAGGAGAGACCCAGTACTTC. Translation: CAISQLQGSGETQYF.

The rearrangement uses TRBV5-5 and TRBJ2-5, with TRBD2 matching 8 bases. The CDR3 runs to 14 residues. Germline CDR1 is SGHKS and CDR2 is YYEKEE (reference sequence). V was pared by 4 bases and J by 3 bases, with 5 bases of the junction left unmatched. The CDR3 reads CASSLAGGEETQYF. CDR3 bases: TGTGCCAGCAGCCTGGCGGGGGGCGAAGAGACCCAGTACTTC.